Many counts were recorded for the clone carrying this T cell receptor (beta chain). Its antigen remains unknown. The record originates from a study of identical twins. Healthy Caucasians alone served as donors. Germline CDR1 SGHVS, CDR2 FQNEAQ. This CDR3 has 15 residues. V was clipped by 0 bases and J by 7 bases; unmatched bases: 4. Each CDR3 protein gets one entry after TCRdb re-called the 5' RACE reads with MiXCR. The sample includes 400,000 or so distinct CDR3 sequences, about 9% of them seen just once. Study-wide results and limits: With beta out-of-frame sequences, excess sharing by twins was weaker. A lower insertion count was a feature of abundant cord blood beta clonotypes, with no such feature in memory repertoires.

The clonotype comes from a woman aged 50 to 65 in good health. Sample: naive T cells sorted from blood. The V call is TRBV7-8, the J call TRBJ2-1; 9 positions match TRBD2. CDR3 DNA: TGTGCCAGCAGCTTAGCTAGCGGGAGTACAAATGAGCAGTTCTTC. Amino acid sequence: CASSLASGSTNEQFF.